These 19 T cell receptor beta chains came from one sample sequenced in a study of OX40 agonist ivuxolimab in advanced cancers. Sequencing was performed with immunoSEQ multiplex PCR; in TCRdb, only in-frame clones are kept and a portion is missing. The data contain 60,000 or so clones, 65% to 90% of them singletons. Sequences were derived from CD4+ or CD8+ T cells sorted from blood, sampled in a trial of the OX40 agonist ivuxolimab. The source is an adult with an advanced solid tumor such as melanoma, head and neck, liver or kidney cancer.

On this clone itself: The germline gene is not matched at one end of the junction; a read error may be the cause. J is TRBJ2-5 and V is TRBV4-2, with D possibly matching TRBD1 (6 bases). CDR3 length: 14 amino acids. Germline CDR1 is LGHNA and CDR2 is YNFKEQ. CDR3 in amino acids: CASSKWTGQGTQYF. DNA for the CDR3: TGTGCCAGCAGCAAATGGACGGGACAAGGGACCCAGTACTTC.

The chain recombines TRBV5-1 with TRBJ2-7; perhaps TRBD1 as D (5 bases). The CDR3 contains 15 residues. The V end lost 0 bases, the J end lost 4 bases, and 14 bases lay between the germline ends. The germline V gene encodes CDR1 SGHRS and CDR2 YFSETQ. CDR3 sequence reads: CASSLEAGNSYEQYF. CDR3 DNA: TGCGCCAGCAGCTTGGAGGCAGGGAACTCATACGAGCAGTACTTC.

The chain has TRBV13 and TRBJ2-2; D perhaps matches TRBD2 (6 bases). The CDR3 is 13 amino acids. The V gene lost 5 bases and the J gene lost 4 bases, with 8 bases spanning the gap. From germline, CDR1 is PRHDT and CDR2 FYEKMQ (reference sequence). CDR3 residues: CASSAGFTGELFF. The DNA for the CDR3 is TGTGCCAGCAGCGCGGGGTTCACCGGGGAGCTGTTTTTT.

This clone appeared once. V is TRBV5-1 and J is TRBJ2-2; 11 bases align to TRBD2. The germline V gene encodes CDR1 SGHRS and CDR2 YFSETQ. This CDR3 contains 16 residues. The V and J ends lost 3 bases and 2 bases, in that order; junction bases with no gene match: 3. The CDR3: CASSSGTSGNTGELFF. CDR3 nucleotide sequence: TGCGCCAGCAGCTCCGGGACTAGCGGCAACACCGGGGAGCTGTTTTTT.

The rearrangement joins TRBV6-1 to TRBJ2-3; D is unclear. Deletions cut 6 bases from V and 4 bases from J, with 14 bases between. Germline V gene lookup returns CDR1 MNHNS and CDR2 SASEGT. This CDR3 comprises 14 residues. DNA for the CDR3: TGTGCCAGCAGGAAGGGTTGGAGTCCAGATACGCAGTATTTT. It yields the protein CASRKGWSPDTQYF.

The chain is built from TRBV5-1 and TRBJ1-5, with D uncertain. The CDR3 length is 14 residues. V shed 0 bases and J shed 3 bases, with 7 bases lying between them. In germline, CDR1 is SGHRS, CDR2 YFSETQ. The CDR3 spells CASSLDYDNQPQHF. The CDR3 nucleotides read TGCGCCAGCAGCTTGGATTACGACAATCAGCCCCAGCATTTT.

The chain combines TRBV27 with TRBJ2-6; D possibly matches TRBD1 or TRBD2 (5 bases each). This CDR3 contains 18 residues. V was shortened by 6 bases and J by 0 bases, with 18 bases between the two germline ends. Germline values: CDR1 MNHEY, CDR2 SMNVEV (reference sequence). The CDR3 coding sequence is TGTGCCAGCAGCCTACTAGGGCAGGGCTTCTCTGGGGCCAACGTCCTGACTTTC. As protein: CASSLLGQGFSGANVLTF.

The chain is built from TRBV6-1 and TRBJ1-2; D is ambiguous. CDR1 and CDR2 from the germline V gene are MNHNS and SASEGT. The CDR3 is made up of 14 amino acids. Trimming pared 4 bases from V and 8 bases from J, leaving 17 bases between. The DNA for the CDR3 is TGTGCCAGCAGTGCTGGGATCCAGATCGAAGGCTACACCTTC. It encodes CASSAGIQIEGYTF.

This clone occurred once. V is TRBV9 and J is TRBJ1-1; maybe TRBD1 (5 bases). Trimming cost V 0 bases and J 4 bases, with 7 bases left between them. This CDR3 region has 13 residues. CDR1 and CDR2 (germline): SGDLS, YYNGEE. The CDR3 loop is CASSVVGATEAFF. DNA for the CDR3: TGTGCCAGCAGCGTAGTCGGGGCCACTGAAGCTTTCTTT.

The chain joins TRBV9 to TRBJ2-1; 11 bases align to TRBD2. Germline assignment: CDR1 SGDLS and CDR2 YYNGEE. Trimming took 0 bases from V and 5 from J; bases not matched to a gene: 10. CDR3 length equals 18 residues. CDR3 amino acids: CASSVAPHLAGGNNEQFF. In DNA form, the CDR3 reads TGTGCCAGCAGCGTAGCTCCTCATCTAGCGGGGGGTAACAATGAGCAGTTCTTC.

The CDR3 spells CASTPTRDEQFF. The CDR3 region has the DNA TGTGCCAGCACACCCACTAGAGATGAGCAGTTCTTC. V gene TRBV2 combines with J gene TRBJ2-1, with D perhaps TRBD2 (5 bases). The V end lost 7 bases, the J end lost 8 bases, and 12 bases lay between the germline ends. The CDR3 sequence is 12 residues long. Germline V gene data show CDR1 as SNHLY and CDR2 as FYNNEI.

The chain recombines TRBV9 with TRBJ1-2; no firm D call. Germline CDR1 reads SGDLS; CDR2 reads YYNGEE. V shed 4 bases and J shed 3 bases, with 13 bases lying between them. There are 14 residues in the CDR3. The CDR3 protein is CASSTFASDYGYTF. The CDR3 region has the DNA TGTGCCAGCAGCACCTTTGCCAGCGACTATGGCTACACCTTC.

V is TRBV29-1 and J is TRBJ2-3; D gene ambiguous. Trimming shortened V by 3 bases and J by 4 bases, and 5 bases separated the two germline ends. This CDR3 region has 11 residues. Germline loops: CDR1 SQVTM, CDR2 ANQGSEA. CDR3 sequence reads: CSVDIADTQYF. CDR3 in DNA: TGCAGCGTTGACATTGCAGATACGCAGTATTTT.

This chain uses TRBV5-1 with TRBJ2-2, with TRBD1 matching over 8 bases. V lost 5 bases and J lost 0; bases outside the gene matches: 0. CDR1 is SGHRS, CDR2 YFSETQ, per germline. The CDR3 loop spans 14 amino acids. The CDR3 bases are TGCGCCAGCAGGGACAGGGCGAACACCGGGGAGCTGTTTTTT. This translates into CASRDRANTGELFF.

The V gene is TRBV6-6, the J gene TRBJ1-6, with 7 bases aligning to TRBD1. Germline CDR1 MNHNY, CDR2 SVGAGI (reference sequence). The CDR3 has 14 amino acids. V shed 6 bases and J 8 bases; nucleotides not matched to a gene: 7. CDR3 sequence reads: CASSQGQQYSPLHF. Written as DNA, the CDR3 is TGTGCCAGCAGCCAGGGACAGCAATATTCACCCCTCCACTTT.

The chain couples TRBV7-9 to TRBJ2-3; TRBD1 aligns across 7 bases. The CDR3 totals 18 residues. In germline, CDR1 is SEHNR, CDR2 FQNEAQ (reference sequence). Trimming took 3 bases from V and 2 from J; bases not matched to a gene: 14. CDR3 bases: TGTGCCAGCAGCTTTGGACAGGACAAGCTACTCCACACAGATACGCAGTATTTT. It translates to CASSFGQDKLLHTDTQYF.

The rearrangement uses TRBV6-1 and TRBJ2-1; either TRBD1 or TRBD2 may fit D (6 bases each). The CDR3 runs to 15 residues. V gave up 3 bases and J gave up 3 bases, with 12 bases separating them. Germline V gives CDR1 MNHNS, CDR2 SASEGT. CDR3 residues: CASSEGGQRYNEQFF. As DNA, the CDR3 is TGTGCCAGCAGTGAGGGAGGACAGCGCTACAATGAGCAGTTCTTC.

This clone was detected many times. This chain joins TRBV27 and TRBJ2-1, with 7 bases fitting TRBD1. V gave up 5 bases and J gave up 12 bases; unmatched junction bases: 4. The CDR3 sequence is 11 residues long. Per germline, CDR1 MNHEY and CDR2 SMNVEV (reference sequence). The CDR3 spells CASSRDRTQFF. CDR3 bases: TGTGCCAGCAGTCGGGACAGAACGCAGTTCTTC.

Concerning this clone itself: A read error may account for a junction end that differs from germline. The chain employs TRBV7-7 and TRBJ2-5; 9 bases match TRBD2. Per the germline V gene, CDR1 is SSHAT and CDR2 is FNYEAQ (reference sequence). The CDR3 is 16 amino acids. The CDR3 DNA is TGTGCTAGCAGCCGCGGGGGGGCTGGCCTCCAGGAGACCCAGTACTTC. Translated, it gives CASSRGGAGLQETQYF.